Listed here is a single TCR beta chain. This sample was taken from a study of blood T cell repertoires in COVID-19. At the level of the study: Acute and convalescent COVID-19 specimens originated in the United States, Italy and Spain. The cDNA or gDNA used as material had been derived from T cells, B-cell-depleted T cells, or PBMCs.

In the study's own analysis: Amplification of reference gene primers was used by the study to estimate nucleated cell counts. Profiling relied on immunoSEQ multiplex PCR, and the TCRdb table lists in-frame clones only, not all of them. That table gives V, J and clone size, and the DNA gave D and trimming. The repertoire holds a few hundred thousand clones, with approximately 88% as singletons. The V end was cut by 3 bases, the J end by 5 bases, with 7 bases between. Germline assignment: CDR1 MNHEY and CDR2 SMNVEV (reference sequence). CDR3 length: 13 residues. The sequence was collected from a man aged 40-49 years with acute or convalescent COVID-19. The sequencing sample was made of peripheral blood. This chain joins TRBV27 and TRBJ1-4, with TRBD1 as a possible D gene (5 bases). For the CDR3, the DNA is TGTGCCAGCAGTTTGCCAGGGAATGAAAAACTGTTTTTT. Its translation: CASSLPGNEKLFF.